Listed here are 4 T cell receptor beta chains from one sample, sequenced in a study of cytomegalovirus exposure and HLA in healthy donors (dated by TCRdb to the late 2010s). The library was made by the immunoSEQ multiplex PCR assay. The multiplex PCR relied on a mix of 60 forward primers for TCR Vbeta segments and 13 reverse primers for TCR Jbeta segments. In its TCRdb copy, this immuneACCESS table keeps in-frame sequences only and misses some clones. Where compared with another copy, unresolved V genes explain less than half of these, and the others have no known cause. The sample table lists 150,000 to 200,000 clones, around 80% of them with a count of one. Of the sample, around 1.5% is held by the ten largest clones. The sample taken for sequencing was PBMCs. The receptors originated from a man aged 18 to 29 in good health and CMV-seronegative.

The rearrangement joins TRBV11-3 to TRBJ2-2; possible D gene TRBD1, 5 bases. V was clipped by 5 bases and J by 1 base, with 5 bases between them. Per germline, CDR1 SGHNT and CDR2 YENEEA. The CDR3 is made up of 13 amino acids. This chain's CDR3 is CASSDRNTGELFF. The CDR3 bases are TGTGCCAGCAGCGACAGGAACACCGGGGAGCTGTTTTTT. Based on the CDR3 plus reference TRBV11-3 and TRBJ2-2, the full variable domain is EAGVVQSPRYKIIEKKQPVAFWCNPISGHNTLYWYLQNLGQGPELLIRYENEEAVDDSQLPKDRFSAERLKGVDSTLKIQPAELGDSAVYLCASSDRNTGELFFGEGSRLTVL.

The chain joins TRBV28 to TRBJ1-2; TRBD1 matches at 7 bases. The germline V gene has CDR1 MDHEN and CDR2 SYDVKM. V lost 2 bases to trimming and J lost 6 bases; unmatched junction nucleotides: 9. The length of the CDR3 is 15 residues. CDR3 loop: CASSLPGRGKDGYTF. In DNA, the CDR3 is TGTGCCAGCAGTTTACCGGGCAGGGGGAAGGATGGCTACACCTTC.

The chain employs TRBV5-6 and TRBJ1-1, with 8 nucleotides matching TRBD1. Germline-derived CDR1 and CDR2 are SGHDT and YYEEEE. The CDR3 covers 15 residues. The ends lost 4 bases at V and 1 base at J; junction bases unmatched: 6. The CDR3 nucleotides are TGTGCCAGCAGCATGACCGGGACAGGGAACACTGAAGCTTTCTTT. Its protein is CASSMTGTGNTEAFF.

This sequence joins TRBV4-2 and TRBJ2-7, with TRBD2 identical over 9 bases. The trim removed 2 bases at V and 3 bases at J, leaving 2 bases unmatched. Germline CDR1 is LGHNA and CDR2 is YNFKEQ. CDR3 length equals 14 residues. The CDR3 loop is CASSQPSGDYEQYF. In DNA, the CDR3 is TGTGCCAGCAGCCAACCTAGCGGGGACTACGAGCAGTACTTC.